These T cell receptor beta chains were read from a single sample in a study of cytomegalovirus exposure and HLA in healthy donors. TCRdb's copy holds only in-frame clones and misses some; the assay was immunoSEQ multiplex PCR. This sample's table has nearly 200,000 clones. The specimen was PBMCs. These receptors originate from a boy aged 5 to 17 in good health and CMV-seronegative. CDR3s include the opening cysteine and the closing phenylalanine or tryptophan. A D gene is named only where the DNA matches it firmly.

D gene: -
J gene: TRBJ1-6
V gene: TRBV2
CDR3 DNA: TGTGCCAGCAGAGAGGGGAGGGGTTCACCCCTCCACTTT
CDR3 protein: CASREGRGSPLHF

D gene: -
J gene: TRBJ2-1
V gene: TRBV19
CDR3 DNA: TGTGCCAGTAAGAGGAGTGGCTCCTACAATGAGCAGTTCTTC
CDR3 protein: CASKRSGSYNEQFF

D gene: -
J gene: TRBJ1-4
V gene: TRBV5-1
CDR3 DNA: TGCGCCAGCAGCTTGGGGCTCGGCGGCGGCAATGAAAAACTGTTTTTT
CDR3 protein: CASSLGLGGGNEKLFF

D gene: -
J gene: TRBJ1-3
V gene: TRBV7-9
CDR3 DNA: TGTGCCAGCAGCCCTACGACAGGAGGTCGAAACACCATATATTTT
CDR3 protein: CASSPTTGGRNTIYF

D gene: -
J gene: TRBJ1-5
V gene: TRBV2
CDR3 DNA: TGTGCCAGCAGGACAGGTCAAAATGGGCAGCCCCAGCATTTT
CDR3 protein: CASRTGQNGQPQHF

D gene: TRBD1
J gene: TRBJ2-7
V gene: TRBV6-4
CDR3 DNA: TGTGCCAGCAGCCCCGGGACAGACTACGAGCAGTACTTC
CDR3 protein: CASSPGTDYEQYF

D gene: -
J gene: TRBJ1-2
V gene: TRBV14
CDR3 DNA: TGTGCCAGCAGCCAGACCGACGGTTGGAGTGGCTACACCTTC
CDR3 protein: CASSQTDGWSGYTF

D gene: -
J gene: TRBJ1-4
V gene: TRBV5-1
CDR3 DNA: TGCGCCAGCAGCTCAAAGACAAGTTATAATGAAAAACTGTTTTTT
CDR3 protein: CASSSKTSYNEKLFF

D gene: TRBD1
J gene: TRBJ2-2
V gene: TRBV6-5
CDR3 DNA: TGTGCCAGCAGGGACAGGATATCGAACACCGGGGAGCTGTTTTTT
CDR3 protein: CASRDRISNTGELFF

D gene: TRBD1
J gene: TRBJ2-7
V gene: TRBV4-3
CDR3 DNA: TGCGCCAGCAGCCCTTACACCGGGACAGGCTACGAGCAGTACTTC
CDR3 protein: CASSPYTGTGYEQYF

D gene: TRBD1
J gene: TRBJ2-4
V gene: TRBV27
CDR3 DNA: TGTGCCAGCAGTTTATTCGGGACAGGGAAAAACATTCAGTACTTC
CDR3 protein: CASSLFGTGKNIQYF

D gene: -
J gene: TRBJ1-1
V gene: TRBV29-1
CDR3 DNA: TGCAGCGTTGCCCCACGTGTCGAGGACACTGAAGCTTTCTTT
CDR3 protein: CSVAPRVEDTEAFF

D gene: TRBD1
J gene: TRBJ2-5
V gene: TRBV6-6
CDR3 DNA: TGTGCCAGCAGTTACGGGCGACAGGGAGAGACCCAGTACTTC
CDR3 protein: CASSYGRQGETQYF

D gene: TRBD1
J gene: TRBJ2-1
V gene: TRBV28
CDR3 DNA: TGTGCCAGCAGTTTTACGGGACAGGGGTACAATGAGCAGTTCTTC
CDR3 protein: CASSFTGQGYNEQFF

D gene: TRBD1
J gene: TRBJ2-3
V gene: TRBV30
CDR3 DNA: TGTGCCTGGAGTGCGGAATCCGGGACAGGGTTTGAGGATACGCAGTATTTT
CDR3 protein: CAWSAESGTGFEDTQYF

D gene: -
J gene: TRBJ1-2
V gene: TRBV6-1
CDR3 DNA: TGTGCCAGTGAGGGTACGGGAAGCGGCTACACCTTC
CDR3 protein: CASEGTGSGYTF

D gene: -
J gene: TRBJ2-5
V gene: TRBV5-4
CDR3 DNA: TGTGCCAGCAGCTTGGCCCAACTAGCCGCGGAGACCCAGTACTTC
CDR3 protein: CASSLAQLAAETQYF

D gene: TRBD1
J gene: TRBJ2-6
V gene: TRBV18
CDR3 DNA: TGTGCCAGCTCACCAACACCTCCGGGACAGGCCTTCTCTGGGGCCAACGTCCTGACTTTC
CDR3 protein: CASSPTPPGQAFSGANVLTF

D gene: -
J gene: TRBJ2-5
V gene: TRBV5-1
CDR3 DNA: TGCGCCAGCAGCTTGGCTGGGTCCCTCGGGGAGACCCAGTACTTC
CDR3 protein: CASSLAGSLGETQYF

D gene: -
J gene: TRBJ1-2
V gene: TRBV25-1
CDR3 DNA: TGTGCCAGCAGTGCTTGGGGCGAACCTAACTATGGCTACACCTTC
CDR3 protein: CASSAWGEPNYGYTF

D gene: TRBD2
J gene: TRBJ2-5
V gene: TRBV7-6
CDR3 DNA: TGTGCCAGCAGCTTAAAGTTTAGCGGGGGGACCCCCCAAGAGACCCAGTACTTC
CDR3 protein: CASSLKFSGGTPQETQYF

D gene: -
J gene: TRBJ2-3
V gene: TRBV11-2
CDR3 DNA: TGTGCCAGCAGCTACGAGAACACAGATACGCAGTATTTT
CDR3 protein: CASSYENTDTQYF

D gene: TRBD1
J gene: TRBJ1-1
V gene: TRBV19
CDR3 DNA: TGTGCCAGTTGGGACAGGTGGCTGAACACTGAAGCTTTCTTT
CDR3 protein: CASWDRWLNTEAFF

D gene: -
J gene: TRBJ2-3
V gene: TRBV1
CDR3 DNA: TGCACCAGCAGCCAAGATGCCAGGGCTGTGACAGATACGCAGTATTTT
CDR3 protein: CTSSQDARAVTDTQYF

D gene: -
J gene: TRBJ2-2
V gene: TRBV7-9
CDR3 DNA: TGTGCCAGCAGCTCGGCCGCGGGAAACACCGGGGAGCTGTTTTTT
CDR3 protein: CASSSAAGNTGELFF

D gene: TRBD1
J gene: TRBJ2-6
V gene: TRBV9
CDR3 DNA: TGTGCCAGCAGCGTGGACAGGCAGAGCTCTGGGGCCAACGTCCTGACTTTC
CDR3 protein: CASSVDRQSSGANVLTF

D gene: TRBD1
J gene: TRBJ1-5
V gene: TRBV5-6
CDR3 DNA: TGTGCCAGCAGCTTGTATGGGACAGGGGTTCAGCCCCAGCATTTT
CDR3 protein: CASSLYGTGVQPQHF

D gene: -
J gene: TRBJ1-2
V gene: TRBV25-1
CDR3 DNA: TGTGCCAGCAGTGATTGGGGAGGCGGCTACACCTTC
CDR3 protein: CASSDWGGGYTF

D gene: -
J gene: TRBJ2-2
V gene: TRBV9
CDR3 DNA: TGTGCCAGCAGCGTAGCTCAGGGGTCCGGGGAGCTGTTTTTT
CDR3 protein: CASSVAQGSGELFF

D gene: -
J gene: TRBJ2-1
V gene: TRBV7-3
CDR3 DNA: TGTGCCAGCAGCTTTCGCTCTGGGACTGGCCTAAATGAGCAGTTCTTC
CDR3 protein: CASSFRSGTGLNEQFF

D gene: TRBD2
J gene: TRBJ2-3
V gene: TRBV7-3
CDR3 DNA: TGTGCCAGCAGCTTAACCGGGCAGCGGGGGGGGACGGTGGATACGCAGTATTTT
CDR3 protein: CASSLTGQRGGTVDTQYF

D gene: -
J gene: TRBJ1-4
V gene: TRBV19
CDR3 DNA: TGTGCCAGTAGTTCCCAATCGGACCCCAGGGCTGAAAAACTGTTTTTT
CDR3 protein: CASSSQSDPRAEKLFF

D gene: -
J gene: TRBJ2-7
V gene: TRBV7-3
CDR3 DNA: TGTGCCAGCAGCCCACCCGACAGTCCCTACGAGCAGTACTTC
CDR3 protein: CASSPPDSPYEQYF

D gene: -
J gene: TRBJ1-2
V gene: TRBV30
CDR3 DNA: TGTGCCTGGAGGGAGCTACAGGTATCCTATGGCTACACCTTC
CDR3 protein: CAWRELQVSYGYTF

D gene: -
J gene: TRBJ1-1
V gene: TRBV19
CDR3 DNA: TGTGCCAGTAGTGGACAGCTGAACACTGAAGCTTTCTTT
CDR3 protein: CASSGQLNTEAFF

D gene: TRBD1
J gene: TRBJ1-4
V gene: TRBV30
CDR3 DNA: TGTGCCTGGAGTGCGACAGGGCGCCGGAATGAAAAACTGTTTTTT
CDR3 protein: CAWSATGRRNEKLFF

D gene: -
J gene: TRBJ1-1
V gene: TRBV7-3
CDR3 DNA: TGTGCCAGCAGCTTAATGCCCCTAGAACAGGGTCGGACTGAAGCTTTCTTT
CDR3 protein: CASSLMPLEQGRTEAFF

D gene: -
J gene: TRBJ1-2
V gene: TRBV19
CDR3 DNA: TGTGCCAGTAGTATTGGGGGTCCGGGGACTCATGGCTACACCTTC
CDR3 protein: CASSIGGPGTHGYTF

D gene: TRBD1
J gene: TRBJ1-2
V gene: TRBV6-5
CDR3 DNA: TGTGCCAGCAGGGGACAGGGTGTGGGTGGCTACACCTTC
CDR3 protein: CASRGQGVGGYTF

D gene: TRBD1
J gene: TRBJ1-5
V gene: TRBV28
CDR3 DNA: TGTGCCAGCAGCAAAGACAGGGATAATCAGCCCCAGCATTTT
CDR3 protein: CASSKDRDNQPQHF

D gene: -
J gene: TRBJ1-2
V gene: TRBV7-2
CDR3 DNA: TGTGCCAGCAGCTTAACGGTTGAAAACCAACTTCGCTATGGCTACACCTTC
CDR3 protein: CASSLTVENQLRYGYTF

D gene: TRBD1
J gene: TRBJ2-1
V gene: TRBV10-3
CDR3 DNA: TGTGCCATCAGAGGACAGGGGGCTGAGCAGTTCTTC
CDR3 protein: CAIRGQGAEQFF

D gene: TRBD1
J gene: TRBJ1-2
V gene: TRBV5-1
CDR3 DNA: TGCGCCAGCAGCTGGGAAGCCTCCGGGACAGGGGTTGGCTACACCTTC
CDR3 protein: CASSWEASGTGVGYTF

D gene: -
J gene: TRBJ2-7
V gene: TRBV11-2
CDR3 DNA: TGTGCCAGCAGCCCCCCCCTTGGGCCTATTCCCTACGAGCAGTACTTC
CDR3 protein: CASSPPLGPIPYEQYF

D gene: -
J gene: TRBJ2-7
V gene: TRBV28
CDR3 DNA: TGTGCCAGCAGAAGCGGGTCTCCATCCTACGAGCAGTACTTC
CDR3 protein: CASRSGSPSYEQYF

D gene: TRBD1
J gene: TRBJ1-2
V gene: TRBV6-5
CDR3 DNA: TGTGCCAGCAGTTACTCGAGGACAGGGGGAGGCTATGGCTACACCTTC
CDR3 protein: CASSYSRTGGGYGYTF

D gene: -
J gene: TRBJ2-5
V gene: TRBV4-1
CDR3 DNA: TGCGCCAGCAGCCAAGGGCCCTCAACAGGGTCGGAGACCCAGTACTTC
CDR3 protein: CASSQGPSTGSETQYF

D gene: -
J gene: TRBJ1-2
V gene: TRBV29-1
CDR3 DNA: TGCAGCGTTGAAGCGGCGGGGGCGGACTATGGCTACACCTTC
CDR3 protein: CSVEAAGADYGYTF

D gene: -
J gene: TRBJ1-1
V gene: TRBV5-6
CDR3 DNA: TGTGCCAGCAGCTCGTACACCAACACTGAAGCTTTCTTT
CDR3 protein: CASSSYTNTEAFF

D gene: -
J gene: TRBJ2-7
V gene: TRBV30
CDR3 DNA: TGTGCCTGGAGTGTACCGGCGGGGTCCTACGAGCAGTACTTC
CDR3 protein: CAWSVPAGSYEQYF

D gene: TRBD2
J gene: TRBJ2-2
V gene: TRBV6-5
CDR3 DNA: TGTGCCAGCACGCCCGGGGGGGCCTACACCGGGGAGCTGTTTTTT
CDR3 protein: CASTPGGAYTGELFF